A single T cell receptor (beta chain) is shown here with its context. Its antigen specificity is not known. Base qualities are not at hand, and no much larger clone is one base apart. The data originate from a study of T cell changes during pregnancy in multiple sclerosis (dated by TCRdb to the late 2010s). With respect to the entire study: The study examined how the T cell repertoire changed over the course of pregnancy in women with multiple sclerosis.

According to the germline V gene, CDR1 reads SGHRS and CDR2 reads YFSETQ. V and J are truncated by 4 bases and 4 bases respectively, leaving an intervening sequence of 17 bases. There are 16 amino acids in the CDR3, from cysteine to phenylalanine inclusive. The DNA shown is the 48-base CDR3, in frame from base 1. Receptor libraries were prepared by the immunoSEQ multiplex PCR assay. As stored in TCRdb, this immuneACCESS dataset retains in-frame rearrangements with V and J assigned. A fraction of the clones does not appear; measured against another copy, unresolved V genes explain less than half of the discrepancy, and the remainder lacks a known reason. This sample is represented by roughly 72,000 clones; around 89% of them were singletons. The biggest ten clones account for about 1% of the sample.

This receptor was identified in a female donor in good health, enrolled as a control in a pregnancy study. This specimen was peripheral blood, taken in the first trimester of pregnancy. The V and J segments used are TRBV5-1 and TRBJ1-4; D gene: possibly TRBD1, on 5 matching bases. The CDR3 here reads CASSPVGRGRNEKLFF. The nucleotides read TGCGCCAGCAGCCCCGTAGGGAGGGGCCGTAATGAAAAACTGTTTTTT.